The present entry profiles one T cell receptor (beta chain) with its context. Participants were aged roughly 18 to 89 years, lived in over 20 US areas, and enrolled virtually. Cohort 3 recovery required two negative PCRs, clearance, or symptom resolution. The data were taken from a study of blood T cell repertoires in COVID-19. The germline CDR1 and CDR2 sequences are LGHDT and YNNKEL (reference sequence). J lost 0 bases, V lost 1 base, and 1 base had no gene match. The CDR3 contains 16 residues. Repertoires were generated with immunoSEQ multiplex PCR, while TCRdb's copy carries only in-frame clones and drops some. The sample lists over 150,000 clones; 88% were seen once.

The chain employs TRBV3-1 (or the pseudogene TRBV3-2) and TRBJ2-7, with 12 bases aligning to TRBD2. Sequencing was performed on PBMCs or T cells enriched from blood (not recorded which). This clonotype originated in a woman aged 18-29 years who had recovered from COVID-19. In nucleotides, the CDR3 is TGTGCCAGCAGCCAAGGACTAGCGGGGGCCTCCTACGAGCAGTACTTC. Residues: CASSQGLAGASYEQYF.